The 19 T cell receptor beta chains given below trace back to one sample, sequenced in a study of blood T cell repertoires in COVID-19. Generated by immunoSEQ multiplex PCR, the TCRdb table keeps only in-frame clones and is missing some. The sample has fewer than 400,000 clones, 89% seen once. Material: PBMCs or T cells enriched from blood (not recorded which). The receptors were gathered from a woman aged 30 to 39 who had recovered from COVID-19.

The chain has TRBV11-2 and TRBJ2-4; 10 bases fit TRBD2. CDR1 and CDR2 (germline): SGHAT, FQNNGV. The CDR3 loop spans 20 amino acids. V lost 0 bases, J lost 0 bases, and 11 bases stayed unmatched. Written as DNA, the CDR3 is TGTGCCAGCAGCTTAGAGTATCTAGCGGGAGCGGAAGGAGCCAAAAACATTCAGTACTTC. Amino acid sequence: CASSLEYLAGAEGAKNIQYF.

The V gene is TRBV30, the J gene TRBJ1-1, with TRBD1 matching over 10 bases. The CDR3 contains 17 residues. Germline CDR1 reads GTSNPN; CDR2 reads SVGIG (reference sequence). With V trimmed by 3 bases and J by 0 bases, 10 bases remained unmatched. In DNA, the CDR3 is TGTGCCTGGAGGAATGACAGGGGGCTTGGTATGAACACTGAAGCTTTCTTT. It specifies CAWRNDRGLGMNTEAFF.

This clone was observed a few times. This chain uses TRBV19 with TRBJ2-5; D is perhaps TRBD1 (5 bases). The germline gives CDR1 LNHDA, CDR2 SQIVND (reference sequence). V was pared by 7 bases and J by 5 bases, with 14 bases between. The CDR3 runs to 13 residues. In DNA, the CDR3 is TGTGCCAGTAACAAGGGGTCCGTTGAGACCCAGTACTTC. It specifies CASNKGSVETQYF.

The chain is built from TRBV19 and TRBJ1-3; 8 nucleotides match TRBD1. The J segment lost 6 bases and the V segment lost 5 bases, leaving 12 bases of the junction unmatched. The CDR3 has 16 amino acids. CDR1 is LNHDA and CDR2 is SQIVND in the germline V gene (reference sequence). The DNA for the CDR3 is TGTGCCAGTAGTTCAAGACAGGGGCCGCGCTTAAACACCATATATTTT. This encodes CASSSRQGPRLNTIYF.

The chain uses TRBV30 and TRBJ1-1; TRBD1 is a possible D gene (6 bases). V shed 3 bases and J shed 0 bases, with 17 bases lying between them. The CDR3 sequence is 16 residues long. The germline gives CDR1 GTSNPN, CDR2 SVGIG (reference sequence). CDR3 bases: TGTGCCTGGAGGGGGAGGGGGGAATCTTTGAACACTGAAGCTTTCTTT. This codes for CAWRGRGESLNTEAFF.

This chain links TRBV5-4 with TRBJ1-1; D perhaps matches TRBD1 (5 bases). Germline V gene lookup returns CDR1 SGHNT and CDR2 YYREEE (reference sequence). This CDR3 contains 14 residues. V was cut by 0 bases and J by 7 bases, with 13 bases left in between. CDR3 residues: CASSLGGQALEAFF. The CDR3 DNA follows: TGTGCCAGCAGCTTGGGCGGACAAGCTCTTGAAGCTTTCTTT. Drawing the rest from reference TRBV5-4 and TRBJ1-1, the complete variable domain is ETGVTQSPTHLIKTRGQQVTLRCSSQSGHNTVSWYQQALGQGPQFIFQYYREEENGRGNFPPRFSGLQFPNYSSELNVNALELDDSALYLCASSLGGQALEAFFGQGTRLTVV.

This chain joins TRBV30 and TRBJ1-4, with 7 bases lining up with TRBD1. The CDR3 contains 14 residues. CDR1 is GTSNPN, CDR2 SVGIG, per germline (reference sequence). V lost 1 base and J lost 12; bases outside the gene matches: 11. The CDR3 DNA reads as TGTGCCTGGAGTGCCCAAATCTTGACAGGGCAACTGTTTTTT. Protein: CAWSAQILTGQLFF.

The chain has TRBV30 and TRBJ2-7, with 8 positions matching TRBD1. CDR3 size: 14 residues. CDR1 GTSNPN and CDR2 SVGIG come from the germline V gene (reference sequence). J was trimmed by 3 bases and V by 6 bases; bases with no gene match: 10. The CDR3: CACIHGQGFYEQYF. In DNA, the CDR3 is TGTGCCTGCATTCACGGACAGGGTTTCTACGAGCAGTACTTC.

This chain links TRBV4-3 with TRBJ1-6, with 7 bases identical to TRBD1. Germline CDR1 reads LGHNA; CDR2 reads YSLEER. The CDR3 runs to 16 residues. Losses at the gene ends were 1 base for V and 5 bases for J; bases not matched to a gene: 5. The DNA of the CDR3 is TGCGCCAGCAGCCAAGGACAGGGCGTCCATAATTCACCCCTCCACTTT. Its protein product is CASSQGQGVHNSPLHF.

V usage is TRBV2 and J usage is TRBJ2-2; D gene uncertain. CDR1 and CDR2 (germline): SNHLY, FYNNEI. The CDR3 totals 15 residues. The V end lost 7 bases, the J end lost 4 bases, and 16 bases lay between the germline ends. As DNA, the CDR3 is TGTGCCAGCAATCATCCCCAAACCGGCACCGGGGAGCTGTTTTTT. This gives the protein CASNHPQTGTGELFF. The full variable domain, with the rest looked up from reference TRBV2 and TRBJ2-2, is EPEVTQTPSHQVTQMGQEVILRCVPISNHLYFYWYRQILGQKVEFLVSFYNNEISEKSEIFDDQFSVERPDGSNFTLKIRSTKLEDSAMYFCASNHPQTGTGELFFGEGSRLTVL.

This chain links TRBV4-2 with TRBJ1-5, with unresolved D. Trimming cost V 0 bases and J 5 bases, with 11 bases left between them. Germline V lookup: CDR1 LGHNA, CDR2 YNFKEQ. The CDR3 sequence is 15 residues long. Written as DNA, the CDR3 is TGTGCCAGCAGCCAAGATTTGAGGTCGTATCAGCCCCAGCATTTT. Residues: CASSQDLRSYQPQHF.

This clone was counted between two and nine times. The V call is TRBV29-1, the J call TRBJ1-2; D is perhaps TRBD1 (6 bases). This CDR3 is built from 15 residues. Trimming pared 1 base from V and 0 bases from J, leaving 12 bases between. Germline CDR1 and CDR2: SQVTM and ANQGSEA. The CDR3 DNA reads as TGCAGCGTTGAAGGCCCCCAGGGGACTAACTATGGCTACACCTTC. This translates into CSVEGPQGTNYGYTF.

This clone was observed a single time. The rearrangement links TRBV5-1 to TRBJ2-1, with D maybe TRBD1 (6 bases). The germline gives CDR1 SGHRS, CDR2 YFSETQ. This CDR3 contains 18 residues. Trimming stripped 2 bases from V and 3 bases from J, with 21 bases between. CDR3 residues: CASSLIEGVGPFYNEQFF. CDR3 coding DNA: TGCGCCAGCAGCTTAATTGAGGGGGTCGGCCCGTTCTACAATGAGCAGTTCTTC. The entire variable domain, with the rest obtained from reference TRBV5-1 and TRBJ2-1, is as follows: KAGVTQTPRYLIKTRGQQVTLSCSPISGHRSVSWYQQTPGQGLQFLFEYFSETQRNKGNFPGRFSGRQFSNSRSEMNVSTLELGDSALYLCASSLIEGVGPFYNEQFFGPGTRLTVL.

The chain uses TRBV7-9 and TRBJ1-2; D might be TRBD1 (6 bases). Trimming removed 5 bases from V and 4 bases from J, with 14 bases in between. Germline-derived CDR1 and CDR2 are SEHNR and FQNEAQ (reference sequence). This CDR3 region has 14 residues. CDR3 in amino acids: CASSATTGFYGYTF. CDR3 bases: TGTGCCAGCAGCGCCACAACAGGGTTCTATGGCTACACCTTC.

As to this clone: This could be a read error, since a much larger clone is one nucleotide away. The chain couples TRBV3-1 (or the pseudogene TRBV3-2) to TRBJ2-5; 8 positions agree with TRBD2. With 1 base clipped from V and 4 bases from J, the junction kept 2 bases outside the gene matches. Per the germline V gene, CDR1 is LGHDT and CDR2 is YNNKEL (reference sequence). The CDR3 is 14 amino acids. The CDR3 nucleotides are TGTGCCAGCAGCCAAGGACTAGCGAGAGAGACCCAGTACTTC. It yields the protein CASSQGLARETQYF.

This clone was seen a few times. The J gene is TRBJ2-1, the V gene TRBV19; D gene unclear. V was cut by 4 bases and J by 4 bases, with 8 bases left in between. Germline CDR1 is LNHDA and CDR2 is SQIVND (reference sequence). The CDR3 is made up of 13 amino acids. In nucleotides, the CDR3 is TGTGCCAGTAGTACGGCGGCTTACAATGAGCAGTTCTTC. Translation gives CASSTAAYNEQFF.

This clone appeared a single time. This chain links TRBV7-9 with TRBJ2-1; D possibly corresponds to TRBD2 (6 bases). CDR1 and CDR2 (germline): SEHNR, FQNEAQ (reference sequence). The CDR3 is 12 amino acids. V lost 2 bases and J 8 bases, leaving 7 bases between the germline ends. The CDR3 DNA sequence: TGTGCCAGCAGCTTAACGGGGGATGAGCAGTTCTTC. This codes for CASSLTGDEQFF.

The chain has TRBV11-2 and TRBJ1-1, with TRBD1 matching 7 bases. The junction had 9 bases not matched to a gene; V was cut back by 5 bases and J by 6 bases. The CDR3 has 14 residues. Germline values: CDR1 SGHAT, CDR2 FQNNGV. As DNA, the CDR3 is TGTGCCAGCAGCCCCCGCAGGGGGGCCCCTGAAGCTTTCTTT. Translated, it gives CASSPRRGAPEAFF.

The CDR3 loop reads CASSFLAGGNNQPQHF. The CDR3 nucleotides are TGTGCCAGCAGTTTCTTGGCAGGGGGAAACAATCAGCCCCAGCATTTT. V is TRBV28 and J is TRBJ1-5; 7 nucleotides agree with TRBD1. V lost 3 bases, J lost 3 bases, and 8 bases stayed unmatched. The CDR3 has 16 amino acids. Germline V gives CDR1 MDHEN, CDR2 SYDVKM.